The 18 T cell receptor beta chains below all came from one sample that was sequenced in a study of blood T cell repertoires in COVID-19. This table comes from immunoSEQ multiplex PCR, and its TCRdb copy is limited to in-frame clones, with some not included. The sample lists about 200,000 clones; about 86% were seen once. Sequencing used PBMCs or T cells enriched from blood (not recorded which). Receptors originate from a woman in her thirties or forties with acute COVID-19.

V and J are TRBV4-3 and TRBJ2-1; TRBD2 agrees at 8 bases. CDR1 is LGHNA, CDR2 YSLEER, per germline. This CDR3 has 17 residues. V trimming: 0 bases; J trimming: 7 bases; junction bases outside the gene matches: 11. CDR3 residues: CASSQDWTGGLGNEQFF. In DNA, the CDR3 is TGCGCCAGCAGCCAAGATTGGACGGGAGGGCTGGGGAATGAGCAGTTCTTC.

The V gene is TRBV18, the J gene TRBJ2-7; 9 bases are shared with TRBD1. Germline V CDR1 and CDR2: KGHSH, LQKENI. The length of the CDR3 is 15 residues. The V segment lost 0 bases and the J segment 5 bases; nucleotides outside the gene matches: 5. CDR3 DNA sequence: TGTGCCAGCTCACCACCGTGGGACAGGGTAAACGAGCAGTACTTC. Protein product: CASSPPWDRVNEQYF.

The V call is TRBV27, the J call TRBJ2-2, with 7 bases aligning to TRBD2. CDR3 length: 15 amino acids. J gave up 2 bases and V 6 bases, and 6 bases lay outside the gene matches. Germline CDR1 is MNHEY and CDR2 is SMNVEV (reference sequence). CDR3 DNA sequence: TGTGCCAGCAGCCGAAGCGGGATCAACACCGGGGAGCTGTTTTTT. This gives the protein CASSRSGINTGELFF.

The chain joins TRBV9 to TRBJ2-2; 13 nucleotides agree with TRBD2. This CDR3 comprises 16 residues. Losses at the gene ends were 2 bases for V and 3 bases for J; bases not matched to a gene: 1. Germline V gives CDR1 SGDLS, CDR2 YYNGEE. CDR3: CASSVGLAGDTGELFF. As DNA, the CDR3 is TGTGCCAGCAGCGTCGGACTAGCGGGAGACACCGGGGAGCTGTTTTTT.

The chain joins TRBV7-6 to TRBJ1-6, with D perhaps TRBD1 (6 bases). With 5 bases removed from V and 14 bases from J, the gap between germline ends came to 10 bases. The CDR3 has 11 amino acids. Per germline, CDR1 SGHVS and CDR2 FNYEAQ. CDR3 nucleotide sequence: TGTGCCAGCAGCGAGGGACAAACCCTCCACTTT. Protein product: CASSEGQTLHF. Full variable domain (rest looked up from reference TRBV7-6 and TRBJ1-6): GAGVSQSPRYKVTKRGQDVALRCDPISGHVSLYWYRQALGQGPEFLTYFNYEAQQDKSGLPNDRFSAERPEGSISTLTIQRTEQRDSAMYRCASSEGQTLHFGNGTRLTVT.

CDR3 sequence (DNA): TGTGCCAGTAGTTGGCCCTCTGGAAACACCATATATTTT. The encoded protein is CASSWPSGNTIYF. V is TRBV19 and J is TRBJ1-3; unclear D gene. The CDR3 covers 13 residues. Germline V gives CDR1 LNHDA, CDR2 SQIVND (reference sequence). Trimming shortened V by 5 bases and J by 0 bases, and 5 bases separated the two germline ends.

V is TRBV24-1 and J is TRBJ2-1; 8 bases map to TRBD2. The trim removed 3 bases at V and 5 bases at J, leaving 5 bases unmatched. Per the germline V gene, CDR1 is KGHDR and CDR2 is SFDVKD. The CDR3 covers 15 residues. The CDR3 here is CATSDGAGADNEQFF. The CDR3 DNA follows: TGTGCCACCAGTGATGGAGCGGGGGCTGACAATGAGCAGTTCTTC.

The gene calls are TRBV30 and TRBJ1-1; perhaps TRBD1 as D (5 bases). This CDR3 contains 12 residues. V was cut by 5 bases and J by 3 bases, with 10 bases left in between. In germline, CDR1 is GTSNPN, CDR2 SVGIG (reference sequence). The CDR3 DNA follows: TGTGCCTGGGGCCAGGGTTACACTGAAGCTTTCTTT. Residues: CAWGQGYTEAFF.

The chain combines TRBV14 with TRBJ1-3; 8 bases agree with TRBD1. Trimming cost V 4 bases and J 5 bases; bases outside gene matches: 25. This CDR3 comprises 21 residues. CDR1 SGHDN and CDR2 FVKESK come from the germline V gene. The CDR3 DNA is TGTGCCAGCAGCCGTACCCAACCATCCGGGGGCCGGACAGGGATACGAAACACCATATATTTT. Amino acids: CASSRTQPSGGRTGIRNTIYF. Variable domain in full (rest from reference TRBV14 and TRBJ1-3): EAGVTQFPSHSVIEKGQTVTLRCDPISGHDNLYWYRRVMGKEIKFLLHFVKESKQDESGMPNNRFLAERTGGTYSTLKVQPAELEDSGVYFCASSRTQPSGGRTGIRNTIYFGEGSWLTVV.

The genes are TRBV19 and TRBJ1-4; D is unresolved. Per the germline V gene, CDR1 is LNHDA and CDR2 is SQIVND (reference sequence). V lost 7 bases and J lost 14, with 14 bases in between. This CDR3 comprises 11 residues. The chain's CDR3 is CASMTGLRLFF. The CDR3 region has the DNA TGTGCCAGTATGACGGGATTGAGGCTGTTTTTT.

This sequence joins TRBV9 and TRBJ2-1; 11 bases map to TRBD2. This CDR3 is 16 amino acids long. The germline V gene has CDR1 SGDLS and CDR2 YYNGEE. Losses at the gene ends were 0 bases for V and 9 bases for J; bases not matched to a gene: 8. CDR3 amino acids: CASSVGGLAGRGEQFF. CDR3 nucleotide sequence: TGTGCCAGCAGCGTAGGAGGACTAGCGGGTAGGGGTGAGCAGTTCTTC. Drawing the rest from reference TRBV9 and TRBJ2-1, the complete variable domain is DSGVTQTPKHLITATGQRVTLRCSPRSGDLSVYWYQQSLDQGLQFLIQYYNGEERAKGNILERFSAQQFPDLHSELNLSSLELGDSALYFCASSVGGLAGRGEQFFGPGTRLTVL.

Of note for this clone: The germline gene is not matched at one end of the junction; a read error may be the cause. The CDR3 region is CASSGTGNEQYF. The CDR3 DNA is TGTGCCAGCAGTGGAACAGGGAACGAGCAGTATTTC. The J gene is TRBJ2-7, the V gene TRBV12-3 or TRBV12-4; D is perhaps TRBD1 (6 bases). The CDR3 consists of 12 residues.

The chain is built from TRBV27 and TRBJ2-3; D possibly corresponds to TRBD1 (6 bases). The CDR3 spans 14 residues. The germline V and J ends were trimmed by 8 bases and 2 bases, with 14 bases remaining between them. CDR1 MNHEY and CDR2 SMNVEV come from the germline V gene (reference sequence). The CDR3 nucleotides read TGTGCCAGCGCACGACAGGTCTCCACAGATACGCAGTATTTT. This translates into CASARQVSTDTQYF.

The CDR3 nucleotides read TGCGCCAGCAGCCAAGCGGTTGGAGGGTCAGATACGCAGTATTTT. It is translated as CASSQAVGGSDTQYF. V usage is TRBV4-1 and J usage is TRBJ2-3, with a weak D call TRBD2 (6 bases). CDR3 size: 15 residues. V gave up 1 base and J gave up 4 bases, with 12 bases separating them. The germline V gene encodes CDR1 MGHRA and CDR2 YSYEKL.

This chain connects TRBV3-1 (or the pseudogene TRBV3-2) to TRBJ1-2; 10 bases fit TRBD1. Trimming at V came to 1 base and at J to 6 bases, leaving 5 bases not matched to a gene. CDR1 is LGHDT and CDR2 is YNNKEL in the germline V gene (reference sequence). The CDR3 length is 15 residues. The DNA of the CDR3 is TGTGCCAGCAGCCAAGGACAGGGGACAGGGGATGGCTACACCTTC. This codes for CASSQGQGTGDGYTF.

The genes are TRBV11-2 and TRBJ2-7; 9 bases align to TRBD2. The V gene end was trimmed by 0 bases and the J gene end by 3 bases; junction bases not matched to a gene: 12. The CDR3 is 18 amino acids. Looked up from germline, CDR1 is SGHAT and CDR2 is FQNNGV. CDR3 bases: TGTGCCAGCAGCTTAGAGATTTCATTGGGACTAGCTAACTACGAGCAGTACTTC. Translated, it gives CASSLEISLGLANYEQYF.

This chain joins TRBV28 and TRBJ1-1, with D unresolved. Germline V lookup: CDR1 MDHEN, CDR2 SYDVKM. This CDR3 has 12 amino acids. The V end was cut by 2 bases, the J end by 7 bases, with 8 bases between. The CDR3: CASSLVVGEAFF. In nucleotides, the CDR3 is TGTGCCAGCAGTTTAGTTGTCGGTGAAGCTTTCTTT.

The chain uses TRBV3-1 (or the pseudogene TRBV3-2) and TRBJ2-7; 7 bases align to TRBD1. The CDR3 has 14 residues. Germline V gene data show CDR1 as LGHDT and CDR2 as YNNKEL (reference sequence). With 4 bases clipped from V and 6 bases from J, the junction kept 9 bases outside the gene matches. CDR3 sequence reads: CASSPNRQGGEQYF. CDR3 DNA: TGTGCCAGCAGCCCGAACAGACAGGGTGGCGAGCAGTACTTC.